These 25 T cell receptor beta chains were all obtained from the same sample, sequenced in a study of blood T cell repertoires in COVID-19. Clones were read by immunoSEQ multiplex PCR, and TCRdb kept only the in-frame ones, dropping some. Here the sample spans 20,000 to 25,000 clones, about 73% being singletons. Source material: peripheral blood. Every receptor here comes from a human donor in a cohort sampled during active or convalescent COVID-19.

This sequence joins TRBV7-2 and TRBJ1-1, with D tentatively TRBD1 (6 bases). Per the germline V gene, CDR1 is SGHTA and CDR2 is FQGNSA. V was shortened by 5 bases and J by 5 bases, with 18 bases between the two germline ends. The length of the CDR3 is 15 residues. The CDR3 loop is CASSESGALKTEAFF. The CDR3 DNA sequence: TGTGCCAGCAGCGAATCAGGGGCTCTCAAGACTGAAGCTTTCTTT.

The chain joins TRBV5-1 to TRBJ1-6; possibly TRBD1 for D (6 bases). The CDR3 runs to 14 residues. The ends were cut back, 0 bases at V and 9 bases at J, with 10 bases in the middle. From germline, CDR1 is SGHRS and CDR2 YFSETQ. DNA for the CDR3: TGCGCCAGCAGCTTGGGACAGGTTGGTTCACCCCTCCACTTT. This sequence encodes CASSLGQVGSPLHF.

The CDR3 DNA reads TGCGCCAGCAGCGAGGGCGCCCGAGAGACCCAGTACTTC. Encoded protein: CASSEGARETQYF. This chain connects TRBV5-1 to TRBJ2-5; a possible D gene is TRBD2 (5 bases). Trimming pared 4 bases from V and 4 bases from J, leaving 11 bases between. This CDR3 has 13 amino acids. The germline CDR1 and CDR2 sequences are SGHRS and YFSETQ.

A single count supports this clone. The rearrangement uses TRBV12-5 and TRBJ1-1; D ambiguous. Germline V gives CDR1 LGHNT, CDR2 FRNRAP. The V gene lost 3 bases and the J gene lost 1 base, with 6 bases spanning the gap. The CDR3 spans 13 residues. CDR3 in amino acids: CASGFGGNTEAFF. CDR3 DNA: TGTGCTAGTGGTTTTGGAGGGAACACTGAAGCTTTCTTT.

The rearrangement uses TRBV6-5 and TRBJ2-7, with D maybe TRBD2 (5 bases). The CDR3 contains 15 residues. V was shortened by 8 bases and J by 5 bases, with 22 bases between the two germline ends. Looked up from germline, CDR1 is MNHEY and CDR2 is SVGAGI. The CDR3 spells CASLYTFTSQDEQYF. The CDR3 DNA sequence: TGTGCCAGCCTCTATACCTTTACTAGTCAGGACGAGCAGTACTTC.

This clone turned up a few times. The chain employs TRBV27 and TRBJ1-1; 9 bases agree with TRBD1. CDR1 and CDR2 (germline): MNHEY, SMNVEV (reference sequence). The CDR3 is 15 residues long. The trim removed 6 bases at V and 5 bases at J, leaving 10 bases unmatched. CDR3 sequence (DNA): TGTGCCAGCAGGGAACAGGGGGCTGGTGGTACTGAAGCTTTCTTT. This encodes CASREQGAGGTEAFF.

This chain uses TRBV2 with TRBJ2-5, with 7 bases aligning to TRBD1. V trimming: 11 bases; J trimming: 2 bases; junction bases outside the gene matches: 8. Germline CDR1 and CDR2: SNHLY and FYNNEI. This CDR3 contains 13 residues. CDR3 residues: CAGSGTVQETQYF. Here the CDR3 DNA reads TGTGCCGGTTCCGGGACAGTGCAAGAGACCCAGTACTTC.

The V and J genes are TRBV6-6 and TRBJ1-6; D might be TRBD1 (6 bases). Trimming took 2 bases from V and 8 from J, leaving 16 bases between them. The CDR3 totals 16 residues. Germline CDR1 MNHNY, CDR2 SVGAGI (reference sequence). DNA of the CDR3: TGTGCCAGCAGTTACGCCAGGCGACAGGAGGATTCACCCCTCCACTTT. Protein product: CASSYARRQEDSPLHF.

The chain has TRBV15 and TRBJ2-1; the match to TRBD2 covers 10 bases. CDR3 length equals 13 residues. Germline V gene sequence: CDR1 LNHNV, CDR2 YYDKDF (reference sequence). Trimming cost V 0 bases and J 14 bases; bases outside gene matches: 4. The CDR3 spells CATSRDVLAGEFF. The CDR3 DNA is TGTGCCACCAGCAGAGATGTGCTAGCGGGAGAGTTCTTC.

The rearrangement joins TRBV5-1 to TRBJ2-7, with D tentatively TRBD1 (6 bases). The ends were cut back, 3 bases at V and 7 bases at J, with 17 bases in the middle. Germline loops: CDR1 SGHRS, CDR2 YFSETQ. This CDR3 region has 14 residues. In DNA, the CDR3 is TGCGCCAGCAGCTCCACAGGGCACCCCGGGGAGCAGTACTTC. Encoded protein: CASSSTGHPGEQYF.

The chain links TRBV29-1 to TRBJ2-1; 13 bases map to TRBD2. The CDR3 spans 17 residues. Germline CDR1 SQVTM, CDR2 ANQGSEA. J was trimmed by 7 bases and V by 4 bases; bases with no gene match: 13. This chain's CDR3 is CSVVGLAGVKQENEQFF. The CDR3 nucleotides read TGCAGCGTTGTCGGACTAGCGGGAGTGAAGCAGGAAAATGAGCAGTTCTTC.

On this clone itself: Germline and junction disagree at one end, which may indicate a read error. The rearrangement joins TRBV28 to TRBJ2-1; 12 nucleotides line up with TRBD2. CDR1 is MDHEN, CDR2 SYDVKM, per germline. The CDR3 loop spans 12 amino acids. The CDR3: CASSHGLAGTLF. The CDR3 region has the DNA TGTGCCAGCAGTCACGGACTAGCGGGAACGCTCTTC.

This clone was seen a few times. J is TRBJ1-2 and V is TRBV7-2, with 11 positions matching TRBD1. V was clipped by 5 bases and J by 5 bases; unmatched bases: 7. The CDR3 is 15 amino acids. CDR1 and CDR2 (germline): SGHTA, FQGNSA. CDR3 loop: CASSRTGGVKYGYTF. DNA for the CDR3: TGTGCCAGCAGCCGGACAGGGGGCGTTAAGTATGGCTACACCTTC.

The chain has TRBV9 and TRBJ1-2; 10 positions agree with TRBD1. The CDR3 runs 15 residues. The V and J ends lost 2 bases and 4 bases, in that order; junction bases with no gene match: 5. Germline V gene sequence: CDR1 SGDLS, CDR2 YYNGEE. The CDR3 is CASSVPGTGAYGYTF. CDR3 DNA: TGTGCCAGCAGCGTTCCCGGGACAGGGGCCTATGGCTACACCTTC.

This chain joins TRBV18 and TRBJ1-2; TRBD1 is a possible D gene (5 bases). The V end was cut by 2 bases, the J end by 4 bases, with 20 bases between. The CDR3 is 17 residues long. The germline gives CDR1 KGHSH, CDR2 LQKENI. CDR3 sequence: CASSPETAYLPLYGYTF. CDR3 DNA: TGTGCCAGCTCACCAGAGACAGCCTACCTGCCCCTCTATGGCTACACCTTC.

Here the CDR3 DNA reads TGTGCCAGCAGCCGACAGGGGGCTAAGGGAAACACCATATATTTT. Its protein is CASSRQGAKGNTIYF. The chain recombines TRBV3-1 (or the pseudogene TRBV3-2) with TRBJ1-3; TRBD1 matches at 10 bases. Germline CDR1 is LGHDT and CDR2 is YNNKEL (reference sequence). Trimming took 4 bases from V and 4 from J; bases not matched to a gene: 4. The CDR3 runs to 15 residues.

This chain connects TRBV19 to TRBJ2-1, with D possibly matching TRBD2 (5 bases). CDR1 and CDR2 from the germline V gene are LNHDA and SQIVND (reference sequence). The ends were cut back, 8 bases at V and 0 bases at J, with 14 bases in the middle. The CDR3 is made up of 15 amino acids. CDR3 nucleotides: TGTGCCAGTGTTGGGCGGGCGGTCTCCTACAATGAGCAGTTCTTC. This codes for CASVGRAVSYNEQFF.

The chain carries TRBV4-3 and TRBJ1-1, with a weak D call TRBD1 (6 bases). Germline CDR1 LGHNA, CDR2 YSLEER. V was cut by 1 base and J by 5 bases, with 14 bases left in between. The CDR3 covers 15 residues. The CDR3 nucleotides read TGCGCCAGCAGCCAAGGCCCGAAGGGGGGGACTGAAGCTTTCTTT. As protein: CASSQGPKGGTEAFF.

V is TRBV7-2 and J is TRBJ1-1; D is ambiguous. Germline V lookup: CDR1 SGHTA, CDR2 FQGNSA. This CDR3 spans 14 amino acids. Trimming took off 5 bases at V and 0 bases at J, with 10 bases between the two ends. The CDR3 spells CASSRGNLNTEAFF. For the CDR3, the DNA is TGTGCCAGCAGCCGCGGGAACCTGAACACTGAAGCTTTCTTT.

This clone is deemed medium-sized. V usage is TRBV2 and J usage is TRBJ1-5; possibly TRBD1 for D (5 bases). The germline gives CDR1 SNHLY, CDR2 FYNNEI. This CDR3 is built from 15 residues. Trimming removed 6 bases at V and 3 bases at J, with 15 bases between. CDR3 in DNA: TGTGCCAGCAGGATGACCGGACATCCCAATCAGCCCCAGCATTTT. Its translation is CASRMTGHPNQPQHF.

The chain is built from TRBV5-4 and TRBJ2-2; D perhaps matches TRBD2 (6 bases). There are 16 residues in the CDR3. Germline CDR1 reads SGHNT; CDR2 reads YYREEE (reference sequence). V was shortened by 4 bases and J by 0 bases, with 13 bases between the two germline ends. The DNA for the CDR3 is TGTGCCAGCAGCCCCGGGGGAAGGCCGAACACCGGGGAGCTGTTTTTT. Encoded protein: CASSPGGRPNTGELFF.

CDR3 DNA sequence: TGTGCCAGTAGTACCCGAGTTGCAACTAATGAAAAACTGTTTTTT. This encodes CASSTRVATNEKLFF. This sequence joins TRBV19 and TRBJ1-4, with D hard to call. CDR1 and CDR2 from the germline V gene are LNHDA and SQIVND (reference sequence). Trimming cost V 4 bases and J 0 bases, with 9 bases left between them. The CDR3 sequence is 15 residues long.

The V and J genes are TRBV7-6 and TRBJ2-3; 10 nucleotides align to TRBD2. Germline CDR1 reads SGHVS; CDR2 reads FNYEAQ. Trimming removed 2 bases from V and 2 bases from J; junction bases left unmatched: 13. The CDR3 runs to 19 residues. CDR3 DNA sequence: TGTGCCAGCAGCTTATTGCGTTACAAGGGACTAGCGAACACAGATACGCAGTATTTT. Protein sequence: CASSLLRYKGLANTDTQYF.

The chain joins TRBV7-2 to TRBJ2-5; tentatively, D is TRBD2 (5 bases). Trimming cost V 5 bases and J 2 bases, with 15 bases left between them. This CDR3 comprises 15 residues. The germline gives CDR1 SGHTA, CDR2 FQGNSA. CDR3 sequence (DNA): TGTGCCAGCAGCCCAACCGGGATTCGACAAGAGACCCAGTACTTC. This translates into CASSPTGIRQETQYF.

V is TRBV19 and J is TRBJ2-2; 8 bases are shared with TRBD1. This CDR3 is 17 amino acids long. V gave up 6 bases and J gave up 4 bases; unmatched junction bases: 13. Looked up from germline, CDR1 is LNHDA and CDR2 is SQIVND (reference sequence). CDR3 amino acids: CASSTDRGPSGTGELFF. CDR3 DNA sequence: TGTGCCAGTAGCACAGACAGGGGACCTTCGGGCACCGGGGAGCTGTTTTTT.